This T cell receptor (beta chain) derives from a study of control samples from healthy donors and cancer patients. Measured with immunoSEQ multiplex PCR; TCRdb has only the in-frame clones, and not every one. Counted here are some 120,000 clones, 85% to 90% occurring once; the ten biggest clones make up roughly an eighth. Sequencing used blood. The sequence derives from a man in his thirties or forties in good health.

The chain's CDR3 is CASSQDAQGSGGYTF. CDR3 in DNA: TGTGCCAGCAGCCAAGACGCTCAGGGGAGCGGTGGCTACACCTTC. V is TRBV3-1 (or the pseudogene TRBV3-2) and J is TRBJ1-2, with D perhaps matching TRBD1 (6 bases). Germline values: CDR1 LGHDT, CDR2 YNNKEL (reference sequence). This CDR3 is built from 15 residues. V gave up 0 bases and J gave up 7 bases, with 15 bases separating them.